This T cell receptor (beta chain) was sequenced in a study of blood T cell repertoires in COVID-19 (dated by TCRdb to 2019 to 2021). For context, the study as a whole: Samples from collaborators originated in the United States, Italy and Spain and spanned both the acute and convalescent phases of COVID-19. The repertoires were made available in a free public database intended to serve as a resource for research on the immune response to SARS-CoV-2. Subjects who had been exposed to COVID-19, were actively infected with it, or had recovered from it provided the deeply sampled blood TCRbeta repertoires that made up the dataset. Sample metadata almost always included a de-identified subject ID, COVID-19 status, age in years and sex. Where HLA class I and class II types were available, the types were taken from metadata supplied by the sample provider, not from assay-based typing. The samples were drawn from the first 160 participants of the ongoing ImmuneRACE study and from 1,200 or so subjects provided by 6 global collaborators. The prospective study material was composed of cDNA or gDNA derived from T cells, B-cell-depleted T cells, or PBMCs. Points the paper makes about the study in general: The amount of clinical and demographic metadata varied by source and participant and was provided uncurated.

The immunoSEQ Assay, a bias-controlled multiplex PCR, was used to amplify TCRbeta CDR3 regions from genomic DNA. From the authors' description of their analysis: The number of nucleated cells in each sample was estimated from the amplification of reference gene primers within the assay. To quantify the absolute abundance of each unique TCRbeta CDR3 rearrangement, sequence reads were collapsed and filtered. For each sample, productive Simpson clonality was calculated as the square root of Simpson's diversity index across productive rearrangements. What TCRdb holds here is the immuneACCESS table cut down to in-frame rearrangements. Part of the clones is not present; checked against another copy, under half of the missing clones reflect an unresolved V gene, and the others are unexplained. For V, J and clone size, that table is used; D and trimming come from the DNA. The sample yields more than 45,000 clones; 80% to 85% were counted once. Roughly a tenth of the sample rests with the top ten.

Here V drops 6 bases and J drops 1 base, and the junction holds 5 bases not matched to any gene. From the germline V gene, CDR1 is SGHTA and CDR2 is FQGNSA. The CDR3 contains 14 residues, cysteine and phenylalanine counted. Only the CDR3 DNA is retained, 42 bases long and in frame from the first base. Comments on this clone: Its binding antigen is unknown. One base away there is no much larger clone; base qualities are not given.

One collaborating source in Seattle enrolled patients during active infection and followed them longitudinally through the course of disease. Collaborating institutions collected whole blood in K2EDTA tubes following their own protocols. For TCRbeta analysis, collaborators shipped samples as frozen whole blood, isolated PBMCs, or DNA extracted from either of those sample types. The source is a man aged 80 or over with COVID-19, enrolled during active disease. The sequencing input was peripheral blood. The chain employs TRBV7-2 and TRBJ1-1; 7 bases in between match TRBD1. The CDR3 region: CASRSGTENTEAFF. Read as DNA, the sequence is TGTGCCAGCAGATCCGGGACAGAGAACACTGAAGCTTTCTTT. Reference TRBV7-2 and TRBJ1-1 proteins supply the regions before and after the CDR3; the full variable domain is: GAGVSQSPSNKVTEKGKDVELRCDPISGHTALYWYRQSLGQGLEFLIYFQGNSAPDKSGLPSDRFSAERTGGSVSTLTIQRTQQEDSAVYLCASRSGTENTEAFFGQGTRLTVV.